This entry is about one TCR beta chain. Antigen: not known. The sample is drawn from a study of T-cell memory formation after mild COVID-19. Study as a whole: The study found TCR clusters largely donor specific.

It was 5'RACE with constant-segment primers that produced the TCR alpha and TCR beta cDNA libraries, which carried sample barcodes and UMIs. TCRdb used MiXCR to reprocess the 5' RACE reads, holding one entry per CDR3 protein. This table has tens of thousands of distinct CDR3 sequences, approximately 15% appearing once. The CDR3 spans 15 residues. J gave up 4 bases and V 3 bases, and 8 bases lay outside the gene matches. The germline gives CDR1 MNHEY, CDR2 SMNVEV (reference sequence). Regarding the study as a whole: In pre-infection memory, a portion of responding clones appeared, which suggested that cross-reactive memory joined.

Sequenced material: PBMCs or a T cell subset sorted from them (not recorded which). This TCR was sampled from an adult woman who had mild COVID-19 (a few samples of this study predate the infection). Cell type and time point are not known. This chain joins TRBV27 and TRBJ1-1; 7 positions match TRBD1. In DNA, the CDR3 is TGTGCCAGCAGTTTCGATCAGGGGGTGGTCACTGAAGCTTTCTTT. Translating it yields CASSFDQGVVTEAFF.